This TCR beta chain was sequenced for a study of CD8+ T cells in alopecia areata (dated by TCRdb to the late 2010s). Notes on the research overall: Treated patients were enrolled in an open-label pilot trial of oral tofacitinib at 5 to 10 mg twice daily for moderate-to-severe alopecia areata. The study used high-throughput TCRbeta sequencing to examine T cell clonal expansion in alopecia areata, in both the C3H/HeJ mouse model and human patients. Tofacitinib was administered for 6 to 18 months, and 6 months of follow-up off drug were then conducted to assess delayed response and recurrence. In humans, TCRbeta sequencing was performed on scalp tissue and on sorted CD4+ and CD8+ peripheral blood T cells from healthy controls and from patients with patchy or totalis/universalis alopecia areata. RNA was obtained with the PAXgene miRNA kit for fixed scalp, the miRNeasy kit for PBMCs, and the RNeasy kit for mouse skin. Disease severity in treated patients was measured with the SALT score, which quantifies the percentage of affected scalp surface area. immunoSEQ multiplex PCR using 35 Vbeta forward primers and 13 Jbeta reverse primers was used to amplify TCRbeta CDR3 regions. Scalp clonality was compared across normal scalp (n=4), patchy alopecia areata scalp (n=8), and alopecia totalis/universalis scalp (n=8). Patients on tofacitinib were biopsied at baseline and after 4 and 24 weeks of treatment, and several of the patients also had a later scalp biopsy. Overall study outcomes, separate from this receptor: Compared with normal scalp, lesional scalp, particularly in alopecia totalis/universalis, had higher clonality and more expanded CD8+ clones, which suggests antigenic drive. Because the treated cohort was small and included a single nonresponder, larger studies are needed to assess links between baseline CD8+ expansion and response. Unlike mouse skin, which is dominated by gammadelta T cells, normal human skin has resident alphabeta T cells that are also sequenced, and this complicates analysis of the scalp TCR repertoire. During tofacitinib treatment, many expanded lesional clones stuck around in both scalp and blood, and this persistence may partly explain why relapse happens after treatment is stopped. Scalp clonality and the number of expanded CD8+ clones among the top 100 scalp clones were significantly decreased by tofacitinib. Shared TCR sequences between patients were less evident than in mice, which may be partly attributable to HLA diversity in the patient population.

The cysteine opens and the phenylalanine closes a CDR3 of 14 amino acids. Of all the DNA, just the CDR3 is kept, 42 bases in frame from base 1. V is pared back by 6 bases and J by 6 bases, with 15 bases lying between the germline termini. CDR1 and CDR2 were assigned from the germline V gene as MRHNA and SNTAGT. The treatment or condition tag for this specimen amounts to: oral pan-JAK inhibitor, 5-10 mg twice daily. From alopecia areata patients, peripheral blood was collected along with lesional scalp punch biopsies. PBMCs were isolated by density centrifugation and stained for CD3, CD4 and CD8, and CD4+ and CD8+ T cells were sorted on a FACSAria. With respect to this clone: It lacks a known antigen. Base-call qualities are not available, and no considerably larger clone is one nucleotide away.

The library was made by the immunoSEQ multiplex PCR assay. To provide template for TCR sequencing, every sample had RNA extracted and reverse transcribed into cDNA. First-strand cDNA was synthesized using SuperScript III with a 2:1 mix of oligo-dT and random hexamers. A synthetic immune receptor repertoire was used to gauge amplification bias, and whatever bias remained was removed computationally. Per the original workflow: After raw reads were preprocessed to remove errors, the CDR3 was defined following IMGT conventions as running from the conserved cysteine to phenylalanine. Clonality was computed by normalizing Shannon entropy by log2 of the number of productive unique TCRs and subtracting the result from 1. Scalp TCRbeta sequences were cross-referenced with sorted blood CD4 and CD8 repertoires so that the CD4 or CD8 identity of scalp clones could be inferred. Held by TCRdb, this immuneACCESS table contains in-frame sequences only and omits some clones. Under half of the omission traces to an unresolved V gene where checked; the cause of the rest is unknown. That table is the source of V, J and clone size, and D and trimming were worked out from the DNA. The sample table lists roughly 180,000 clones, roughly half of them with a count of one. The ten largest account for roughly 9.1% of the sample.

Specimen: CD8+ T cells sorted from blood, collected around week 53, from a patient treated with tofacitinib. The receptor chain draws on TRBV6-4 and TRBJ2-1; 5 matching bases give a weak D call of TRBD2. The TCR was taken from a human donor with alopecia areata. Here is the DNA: TGTGCCAGCAGACTCGGAGGCCGACGCAATGAGCAGTTCTTC. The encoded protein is CASRLGGRRNEQFF.